This T cell receptor (beta chain) was sequenced for a study of blood T cell repertoires in COVID-19. Study in general: Acute and convalescent COVID-19 samples came from the United States, Italy and Spain.

Clones were read by immunoSEQ multiplex PCR, and TCRdb kept only the in-frame ones, dropping some. Altogether more than 150,000 clones are present, around 85% being singletons, with the ten largest covering nearly 8.5%. This clonotype was sampled from a man in his sixties with acute or convalescent COVID-19. The sequencing input was peripheral blood.

In DNA form, the CDR3 reads TGTGCCAGCTCGCCCGGGCTAGCGGGCTCAGATACGCAGTATTTT. Its translation: CASSPGLAGSDTQYF. The rearrangement links TRBV18 to TRBJ2-3, with 8 bases fitting TRBD2. J gave up 4 bases and V 6 bases, and 9 bases lay outside the gene matches. CDR3 length: 15 residues. Germline V lookup: CDR1 KGHSH, CDR2 LQKENI.